Described below is a single T cell receptor (beta chain) sequence and its context. This record comes from a study of blood T cell repertoires in COVID-19. The protocol was immunoSEQ multiplex PCR, while the TCRdb copy is restricted to in-frame clones and leaves out a portion. The sample records about 140,000 clones, roughly 90% being singletons. The clonotype was recovered from a woman aged 50 to 60 with acute or convalescent COVID-19. Material for sequencing was peripheral blood.

CDR3 in DNA: TGTGCCAGCAGCTTAGATAGGGGCCTAGCGGAACCCTACGAGCAGTACTTC. Translation: CASSLDRGLAEPYEQYF. The chain joins TRBV11-2 to TRBJ2-7, with 7 bases aligning to TRBD2. V shed 0 bases, J shed 2 bases, and the junction held 10 bases outside the gene matches. Per germline, CDR1 SGHAT and CDR2 FQNNGV. This CDR3 has 17 amino acids.